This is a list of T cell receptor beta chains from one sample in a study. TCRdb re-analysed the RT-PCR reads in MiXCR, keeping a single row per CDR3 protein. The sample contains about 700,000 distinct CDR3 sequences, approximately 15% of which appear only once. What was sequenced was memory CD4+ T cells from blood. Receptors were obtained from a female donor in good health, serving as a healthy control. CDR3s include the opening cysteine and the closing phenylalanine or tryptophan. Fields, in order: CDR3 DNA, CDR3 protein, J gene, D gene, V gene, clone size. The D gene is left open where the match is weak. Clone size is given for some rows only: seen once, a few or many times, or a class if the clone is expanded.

CDR3nt: TGTGCCAGCAGTGTAGCGGGACGGGACACCGGGGAGCTGTTTTTT
CDR3aa: CASSVAGRDTGELFF
j_gene: TRBJ2-2
d_gene: TRBD2
v_gene: TRBV27
abundance: NA

CDR3nt: TGTGCCAGCAGCCCGTCGCCTGGGAGCGGGAGGGCCGCCGGGGAGCTGTTTTTT
CDR3aa: CASSPSPGSGRAAGELFF
j_gene: TRBJ2-2
d_gene: TRBD2
v_gene: TRBV7-2
abundance: NA

CDR3nt: TGCAGTGCTAGACGACAGTTGGATCAGCCCCAGCATTTT
CDR3aa: CSARRQLDQPQHF
j_gene: TRBJ1-5
d_gene: NA
v_gene: TRBV20-1
abundance: few

CDR3nt: TGTGCCAGCAGCTTGTTCCGGGACAGCCAAGAGACCCAGTACTTC
CDR3aa: CASSLFRDSQETQYF
j_gene: TRBJ2-5
d_gene: TRBD1
v_gene: TRBV7-9
abundance: NA

CDR3nt: TGCGCCAGCAGCTACCCGACAGCCAGCACAGATACGCAGTATTTT
CDR3aa: CASSYPTASTDTQYF
j_gene: TRBJ2-3
d_gene: NA
v_gene: TRBV5-1
abundance: few

CDR3nt: TGTGCCACCAGTGTGTGGGGATCAGATACGCAGTATTTT
CDR3aa: CATSVWGSDTQYF
j_gene: TRBJ2-3
d_gene: NA
v_gene: TRBV24-1
abundance: NA

CDR3nt: TGCAGTGCTAGTAGACAGGGGTACAATGAGCAGTTCTTC
CDR3aa: CSASRQGYNEQFF
j_gene: TRBJ2-1
d_gene: TRBD1
v_gene: TRBV20-1
abundance: few

CDR3nt: TGTGCCAGCAGCTTAGGCTTTGCGAACACTGAAGCTTTCTTT
CDR3aa: CASSLGFANTEAFF
j_gene: TRBJ1-1
d_gene: NA
v_gene: TRBV7-2
abundance: many

CDR3nt: TGTGCCAGCAGCCAAGTTGGAGCCTCTAGCGCGGGTGTCTTC
CDR3aa: CASSQVGASSAGVF
j_gene: TRBJ2-1
d_gene: NA
v_gene: TRBV3-1
abundance: many

CDR3nt: TGTGCCAGCAGCTTTGGCGGGGGTGAGCAGTTCTTC
CDR3aa: CASSFGGGEQFF
j_gene: TRBJ2-1
d_gene: TRBD2
v_gene: TRBV7-2
abundance: many

CDR3nt: TGTGCCAGCTCACCAGTGGGGACGGGACACGTTATTTTCGGTGGCGAGCAGTACTTC
CDR3aa: CASSPVGTGHVIFGGEQYF
j_gene: TRBJ2-7
d_gene: NA
v_gene: TRBV18
abundance: NA

CDR3nt: TGTGCCAGCAGCTTAGTCCGAGGACGGACCTACGAGCAGTACTTC
CDR3aa: CASSLVRGRTYEQYF
j_gene: TRBJ2-7
d_gene: NA
v_gene: TRBV11-2
abundance: few

CDR3nt: TGTGCCAGCAGTTTAGAAGGGACAGTAAGCAATCAGCCCCAGCATTTT
CDR3aa: CASSLEGTVSNQPQHF
j_gene: TRBJ1-5
d_gene: TRBD1
v_gene: TRBV12-3/TRBV12-4
abundance: few

CDR3nt: TGTGCCAGCAGTCCCTCCGGACATCCTACCTACGAGCAGTACTTC
CDR3aa: CASSPSGHPTYEQYF
j_gene: TRBJ2-7
d_gene: NA
v_gene: TRBV12-3/TRBV12-4
abundance: NA

CDR3nt: TGTGCCAGCAGCCGGGGACAGGGGCATGAAAAACTGTTTTTT
CDR3aa: CASSRGQGHEKLFF
j_gene: TRBJ1-4
d_gene: TRBD1
v_gene: TRBV6-5
abundance: many

CDR3nt: TGCGCCAGCAGCCCCGGGACTAACCAGAGGGCAGATACGCAGTATTTT
CDR3aa: CASSPGTNQRADTQYF
j_gene: TRBJ2-3
d_gene: TRBD2
v_gene: TRBV5-1
abundance: many

CDR3nt: TGTGCCAGCAGCCAAACAGGGTATGACACTGAAGCTTTCTTT
CDR3aa: CASSQTGYDTEAFF
j_gene: TRBJ1-1
d_gene: NA
v_gene: TRBV3-1
abundance: few

CDR3nt: TGTGCCAGCAGCCCCGGGGGGCAGAGCTCTGGAAACACCATATATTTT
CDR3aa: CASSPGGQSSGNTIYF
j_gene: TRBJ1-3
d_gene: NA
v_gene: TRBV5-4
abundance: few

CDR3nt: TGTGCCAGCAGCACGCGAGATAGCGGGTACAATGAGCAGTTCTTC
CDR3aa: CASSTRDSGYNEQFF
j_gene: TRBJ2-1
d_gene: TRBD2
v_gene: TRBV6-5
abundance: NA

CDR3nt: TGTGCCAGCACCGGAGTGGGACAGGGTTCGTACGAGCAGTACTTC
CDR3aa: CASTGVGQGSYEQYF
j_gene: TRBJ2-7
d_gene: TRBD1
v_gene: TRBV5-8
abundance: NA

CDR3nt: TGTGCCAGCAGTCCCTTAACTCAACCCGGAGATACGCAGTATTTT
CDR3aa: CASSPLTQPGDTQYF
j_gene: TRBJ2-3
d_gene: NA
v_gene: TRBV12-3/TRBV12-4
abundance: many

CDR3nt: TGCAGTGCTAGACTAGCGGAAGAGACCCAGTACTTC
CDR3aa: CSARLAEETQYF
j_gene: TRBJ2-5
d_gene: TRBD2
v_gene: TRBV20-1
abundance: many

CDR3nt: TGTGCCACCAGTGATTCCGGGACAGGGATAGCTAACTATGGCTACACCTTC
CDR3aa: CATSDSGTGIANYGYTF
j_gene: TRBJ1-2
d_gene: TRBD1
v_gene: TRBV24-1
abundance: few

CDR3nt: TGTGCCAGCAATCAGCGGGAGTCAGGAGATACGCAGTATTTT
CDR3aa: CASNQRESGDTQYF
j_gene: TRBJ2-3
d_gene: TRBD2
v_gene: TRBV6-1
abundance: NA

CDR3nt: TGTGCCACCAGTGTGGCCCGGACTAGCTCCTACAATGAGCAGTTCTTC
CDR3aa: CATSVARTSSYNEQFF
j_gene: TRBJ2-1
d_gene: TRBD2
v_gene: TRBV24-1
abundance: few

CDR3nt: TGCAGCGTTACGCGGGGGGGCACAGATACGCAGTATTTT
CDR3aa: CSVTRGGTDTQYF
j_gene: TRBJ2-3
d_gene: TRBD2
v_gene: TRBV29-1
abundance: many

CDR3nt: TGTGCCAGCAGTGAGAACAGGGAGACTGAAGCTTTCTTT
CDR3aa: CASSENRETEAFF
j_gene: TRBJ1-1
d_gene: NA
v_gene: TRBV6-1
abundance: few

CDR3nt: TGTGCCAGCAGCACCAACAGGGATACTGAAGCTTTCTTT
CDR3aa: CASSTNRDTEAFF
j_gene: TRBJ1-1
d_gene: NA
v_gene: TRBV27
abundance: many

CDR3nt: TGTGCCACCAGCAGAGAGCTATCTTCAGATACGCAGTATTTT
CDR3aa: CATSRELSSDTQYF
j_gene: TRBJ2-3
d_gene: NA
v_gene: TRBV15
abundance: few

CDR3nt: TGCAGTGCCCGAGGGCTAGCGGCCTACAATGAGCAGTTCTTC
CDR3aa: CSARGLAAYNEQFF
j_gene: TRBJ2-1
d_gene: TRBD2
v_gene: TRBV20-1
abundance: NA

CDR3nt: TGTGCCAGCAGCAAAGGACTAGCGCCCTACAATGAGCAGTTCTTC
CDR3aa: CASSKGLAPYNEQFF
j_gene: TRBJ2-1
d_gene: TRBD2
v_gene: TRBV7-3
abundance: many

CDR3nt: TGTGCCAGCAGTTTACCCGGGGGGACCGAGCAGTTCTTC
CDR3aa: CASSLPGGTEQFF
j_gene: TRBJ2-1
d_gene: TRBD2
v_gene: TRBV28
abundance: few

CDR3nt: TGTGCCAGCAGTCGACAAACCCGACAGGGAAACGATGGCTACACCTTC
CDR3aa: CASSRQTRQGNDGYTF
j_gene: TRBJ1-2
d_gene: TRBD1
v_gene: TRBV12-3/TRBV12-4
abundance: few

CDR3nt: TGCGCCAGCAGTCCCAGACAGGATACGAACTATGGCTACACCTTC
CDR3aa: CASSPRQDTNYGYTF
j_gene: TRBJ1-2
d_gene: NA
v_gene: TRBV10-2
abundance: few

CDR3nt: TGCAGCGTGGCCAGAGCTAACTATGGCTACACCTTC
CDR3aa: CSVARANYGYTF
j_gene: TRBJ1-2
d_gene: NA
v_gene: TRBV29-1
abundance: NA

CDR3nt: TGTGCCAGCAGCTCAGAACAGGGCTGGGTCACTGAAGCTTTCTTT
CDR3aa: CASSSEQGWVTEAFF
j_gene: TRBJ1-1
d_gene: NA
v_gene: TRBV11-2
abundance: few

CDR3nt: TGTGCCAGCAGCTTGCCATTCCAGGGGGTCATTGAGCAGTTCTTC
CDR3aa: CASSLPFQGVIEQFF
j_gene: TRBJ2-1
d_gene: TRBD1
v_gene: TRBV5-6
abundance: many

CDR3nt: TGCAGTGCCCCGGTCCCCCTAGGATGGTACAATGAGCAGTTCTTC
CDR3aa: CSAPVPLGWYNEQFF
j_gene: TRBJ2-1
d_gene: NA
v_gene: TRBV20-1
abundance: many

CDR3nt: TGCAGCGTTGAAGTAAGTGGGTATAGCAATCAGCCCCAGCATTTT
CDR3aa: CSVEVSGYSNQPQHF
j_gene: TRBJ1-5
d_gene: NA
v_gene: TRBV29-1
abundance: NA

CDR3nt: TGCAGTGCCGCCCATAGCGGGGGTTACAATGAGCAGTTCTTC
CDR3aa: CSAAHSGGYNEQFF
j_gene: TRBJ2-1
d_gene: TRBD2
v_gene: TRBV20-1
abundance: NA

CDR3nt: TGTGCCAGCAGCCGTGGACACGGTCACACAGATACGCAGTATTTT
CDR3aa: CASSRGHGHTDTQYF
j_gene: TRBJ2-3
d_gene: NA
v_gene: TRBV9
abundance: NA

CDR3nt: TGTGCCTGGAGTAGTTTCAGCACAGATACGCAGTATTTT
CDR3aa: CAWSSFSTDTQYF
j_gene: TRBJ2-3
d_gene: NA
v_gene: TRBV30
abundance: NA

CDR3nt: TGTGCCAGCAGCCCAGCTAGCAGGAGTCTAATAGATACGCAGTATTTT
CDR3aa: CASSPASRSLIDTQYF
j_gene: TRBJ2-3
d_gene: NA
v_gene: TRBV7-2
abundance: NA

CDR3nt: TGTGCCAGCAGCGCAGGACAGGGGGCGCTTAACGAGCAGTACTTC
CDR3aa: CASSAGQGALNEQYF
j_gene: TRBJ2-7
d_gene: TRBD1
v_gene: TRBV9
abundance: NA

CDR3nt: TGTGCCAGCAGCGTATCCCCCCTAGGGGACATTCAGTACTTC
CDR3aa: CASSVSPLGDIQYF
j_gene: TRBJ2-4
d_gene: NA
v_gene: TRBV9
abundance: many

CDR3nt: TGTGCCAGCAGTACCGACGGACGGAGGGAGTACTTC
CDR3aa: CASSTDGRREYF
j_gene: TRBJ2-7
d_gene: NA
v_gene: TRBV6-5
abundance: many

CDR3nt: TGTGCCAGCAGTCCTATGACTAGCGGGAGGGAGCAGTACTTC
CDR3aa: CASSPMTSGREQYF
j_gene: TRBJ2-7
d_gene: TRBD2
v_gene: TRBV28
abundance: few